Below are 14 T cell receptor beta chains sequenced from a single sample in a study of T cell clonality in common variable immunodeficiency. Clones were read by immunoSEQ multiplex PCR, and TCRdb kept only the in-frame ones, dropping some. The sample presents roughly 40,000 clones, none singletons. Source material: peripheral blood mononuclear cells. All receptors derive from a person between 18 and 70 years old in good health.

This clone was detected many times. The read terminates 3 residues ahead of where the CDR3 ends, so the germline J gene completes it. The chain joins TRBV10-1 to TRBJ2-1; TRBD2 matches at 7 bases. Germline V gene sequence: CDR1 WNHNN, CDR2 SYGVQD (reference sequence). The trim removed 2 bases at V and 4 bases at J, leaving 2 bases unmatched. The CDR3 sequence is 14 residues long. The CDR3 sequence is CASSEASGYNEQFF. The sequenced part of the CDR3 DNA is TGCGCCAGCAGTGAGGCTAGCGGTTACAATGAG.

This clone was observed at least ten times. The CDR3: CASSLAPAGSETQYF. The part of the CDR3 DNA that was read is TGTGCCAGCAGCTTAGCACCAGCGGGATCAGAGACC. This chain links TRBV7-7 with TRBJ2-5; 7 bases map to TRBD2. The read falls 3 residues short of the CDR3 end, and the missing part is taken from the germline J gene. The CDR3 contains 15 residues. Germline CDR1 SSHAT, CDR2 FNYEAQ (reference sequence). The junction had 5 bases not matched to a gene; V was cut back by 0 bases and J by 4 bases.

This clone was recorded a few times. The read finishes 3 residues shy of the CDR3 end, and the germline J gene is used to complete it. The chain has TRBV7-9 and TRBJ2-1; tentatively, D is TRBD2 (5 bases). This CDR3 contains 13 residues. Germline CDR1 and CDR2: SEHNR and FQNEAQ (reference sequence). V dropped 4 bases and J dropped 8 bases, with 12 bases sitting between them. CDR3 DNA (partial): TGTGCCAGCAGCTGGCTAGCCTTGGATGAG. Amino acids: CASSWLALDE. The full CDR3 is CASSWLALDEQFF.

This clone has ten or more counts. Sequencing ends 3 residues short of the CDR3 end; the germline J gene provides the rest. V usage is TRBV5-1 and J usage is TRBJ2-1, with TRBD1 matching over 11 bases. This CDR3 comprises 15 residues. The germline CDR1 and CDR2 sequences are SGHRS and YFSETQ. V dropped 2 bases and J dropped 4; count of bases not matched to a gene: 2. The sequenced CDR3 bases are TGCGCCAGCAGCTTCGGACAGGGGGCTTACAATGAG. The encoded protein is CASSFGQGAYNE. From start to end, the CDR3 is CASSFGQGAYNEQFF.

Many counts were recorded for this clone. The CDR3 end is not reached by the read, which stops 3 residues before it; the germline J gene fills it in. V usage is TRBV5-1 and J usage is TRBJ2-5; TRBD2 matches at 11 bases. Germline assignment: CDR1 SGHRS and CDR2 YFSETQ. This CDR3 has 14 residues. Unmatched junction bases numbered 3, after V lost 4 bases and J lost 4 bases. The DNA read from the CDR3 is TGCGCCAGCAGCCCCGGACTAGCGGGAGAGACC. Encoded protein: CASSPGLAGET. The full CDR3 protein reads CASSPGLAGETQYF.

This clone was counted at least ten times. Read coverage stops 3 residues before the CDR3 terminus; the germline J gene supplies the remainder. This chain connects TRBV6-1 to TRBJ2-4; TRBD1 agrees at 8 bases. The CDR3 totals 14 residues. Germline-derived CDR1 and CDR2 are MNHNS and SASEGT. The sequenced CDR3 bases are TGTGCCAGCAGTGAAAAACAGGGGGTCCGAAGT. Amino acid sequence: CASSEKQGVRS. The whole CDR3 protein reads CASSEKQGVRSQYF.

This clone appeared many times. The read gets to within 3 residues of the CDR3 end, and the germline J gene fills in the rest. This chain connects TRBV5-4 to TRBJ1-2; the match to TRBD1 covers 8 bases. The CDR3 sequence is 13 residues long. With V trimmed by 7 bases and J by 7 bases, 9 bases remained unmatched. Germline V gene sequence: CDR1 SGHNT, CDR2 YYREEE (reference sequence). The CDR3 loop is CASGGQGTGGYTF. The sequenced part of the CDR3 DNA is TGTGCCAGCGGAGGACAGGGAACGGGTGGC.

The sample holds many counts of this clone. Coverage ceases 3 residues before the CDR3 finishes, and the germline J gene fills in the end. The chain carries TRBV12-3 or TRBV12-4 and TRBJ2-2; TRBD2 aligns across 9 bases. Trimming cost V 6 bases and J 4 bases; bases outside gene matches: 6. The CDR3 contains 15 residues. The CDR3 spells CASSRLAALTGELFF. The part of the CDR3 DNA that was read is TGTGCCAGCAGCCGACTAGCGGCTCTCACCGGGGAG.

This clone has at least ten counts. Read data end 3 residues before the CDR3 end; the end is taken from the germline J gene. This chain uses TRBV18 with TRBJ2-6, with D unresolved. The CDR3 sequence is 16 residues long. Trimming pared 4 bases from V and 0 bases from J, leaving 10 bases between. Per germline, CDR1 KGHSH and CDR2 LQKENI. The CDR3 loop reads CASSLSISSGANVLTF. The CDR3 DNA, read in part, is TGTGCCAGCTCACTGTCTATTAGCTCTGGGGCCAACGTC.

This clone has at least ten counts. The CDR3 sequence is CSARSGNQPQYF. CDR3 DNA (partial): TGCAGTGCTAGATCGGGGAATCAGCCG. This chain links TRBV20-1 with TRBJ2-3; weak D call: TRBD2 (5 bases). The missing CDR3 end, 3 residues past where the read stops, is filled in from the germline J gene. The germline V gene encodes CDR1 DFQATT and CDR2 SNEGSKA (reference sequence). The CDR3 runs 12 residues.

Incomplete CDR3 DNA: TGCAGTGCCCTGTACGGGGGGGCCTCCTACGAG. Its translation is CSALYGGASYE. The CDR3 in its entirety is CSALYGGASYEQYF. This sequence joins TRBV20-1 and TRBJ2-7, with 8 bases identical to TRBD2. The read ends 3 residues before the CDR3 terminus; that terminus is restored from the germline J gene. This CDR3 has 14 amino acids. Germline CDR1 reads DFQATT; CDR2 reads SNEGSKA (reference sequence). After removal of 6 bases from V and 0 bases from J, the junction contained 7 bases not matched to a gene.

This clone was counted at least ten times. The CDR3 end falls 3 residues outside the read, so it is completed with the germline J gene. The gene calls are TRBV19 and TRBJ1-4; perhaps TRBD1 as D (6 bases). CDR1 is LNHDA and CDR2 is SQIVND in the germline V gene (reference sequence). The CDR3 contains 14 residues. V was pared by 4 bases and J by 8 bases, with 14 bases between. CDR3 protein: CASSSRNRVEKLFF. The covered CDR3 bases are TGTGCCAGTAGTAGTAGGAACAGGGTCGAAAAA.

This clone was counted many times. The read terminates 3 residues before the CDR3 end, so the remaining end is supplied by the germline J gene. The chain employs TRBV5-1 and TRBJ2-1, with 10 nucleotides matching TRBD1. This CDR3 is 15 amino acids long. From germline, CDR1 is SGHRS and CDR2 YFSETQ. With V trimmed by 2 bases and J by 4 bases, 3 bases remained unmatched. Incomplete CDR3 DNA: TGCGCCAGCAGCTTACCGGGACAGGGGTACAATGAG. Encoded protein: CASSLPGQGYNE. The CDR3 in its entirety is CASSLPGQGYNEQFF.

This clone has at least ten counts. The read halts 3 residues ahead of the CDR3 end, with the missing end drawn from the germline J gene. This sequence joins TRBV29-1 and TRBJ1-2; D is undetermined. CDR3 length: 13 residues. V lost 6 bases and J 3 bases, leaving 14 bases between the germline ends. CDR1 SQVTM and CDR2 ANQGSEA come from the germline V gene. The covered CDR3 bases are TGCAGCGTGACGCAGGTTGGAGACTATGGC. This gives the protein CSVTQVGDYG. The CDR3 in its entirety is CSVTQVGDYGYTF.